This T cell receptor beta chain is drawn from a study of blood T cell repertoires in COVID-19 (dated by TCRdb to about 2020). Study-level background: The collaborator samples originated in the United States, Italy and Spain and spanned the acute and convalescent phases of COVID-19. The prospective study material was composed of cDNA or gDNA derived from T cells, B-cell-depleted T cells, or PBMCs. Subjects who had been exposed to COVID-19, were actively infected with it, or had recovered from it provided the deeply sampled blood TCRbeta repertoires that made up the dataset. The repertoires were made available in a free public database intended to serve as a resource for research on the immune response to SARS-CoV-2. The samples were drawn from the first 160 participants of the ongoing ImmuneRACE study and from 1,254 subjects provided by 6 global collaborators. A de-identified subject ID, COVID-19 status, age in years and sex were almost always included in the sample metadata. Where available, HLA class I and class II types were obtained from metadata supplied by the sample provider rather than from assay-based typing.

In the prospective study, participants were about 18 to 95 years old, resided in 24 geographic areas of the United States, and were enrolled through a virtual design. In the prospective study, cohorts were assigned on the basis of participant-reported clinical history obtained from a screening survey and a study questionnaire. ImmuneRACE Cohort 3 recovered participants were defined by two consecutive negative NP/OP PCR tests, healthcare professional clearance, or symptom resolution. In the prospective study, mobile phlebotomists collected whole blood, serum and a nasopharyngeal or oropharyngeal swab from each participant. Prospective study participants could optionally give additional blood draws and questionnaires over a 2-month period. Blood samples from the prospective study were shipped frozen or at room temperature prior to DNA extraction. A remark on this clone: Which antigen it targets is not known. The record has no base qualities; no much larger clone is one base away.

V is pared back by 2 bases and J by 1 base, with 14 bases lying between the germline termini. CDR1 and CDR2 were assigned from the germline V gene as KGHSH and LQKENI. The CDR3 measures 16 amino acids from cysteine to phenylalanine. Here the CDR3 DNA is all that survives: 48 bases in frame from base 1. The paper as a whole reports these results and caveats: The amount of clinical and demographic metadata varied by source and participant and was provided uncurated.

TCRbeta CDR3 regions were amplified from genomic DNA using the immunoSEQ Assay, a bias-controlled multiplex PCR. In the authors' own workflow: The number of nucleated cells in each sample was estimated from the amplification of reference gene primers within the assay. Sequence reads were collapsed and filtered to measure the absolute abundance of every unique TCRbeta CDR3 rearrangement. For each sample, productive Simpson clonality was calculated by taking the square root of Simpson's diversity index across productive rearrangements. The immuneACCESS repertoire file appears here via TCRdb, limited to in-frame rearrangements. These files lack a portion of the clones; in checked studies, under half of the deficit traces to unresolved V genes, and the cause of the others is not known. From that table come the V and J calls and clone size; the DNA was used to work out D and trimming. The sample records over 250,000 clones, roughly 90% of which are singletons. The ten largest account for less than 2% of the sample.

The sample taken for sequencing was PBMCs or T cells enriched from blood (not recorded which). The sequence came from a woman aged 55-69 years who had recovered from COVID-19. The rearrangement combines TRBV18 with TRBJ1-1; the D gene is perhaps TRBD1, on 6 matching bases. CDR3 reads: CASSPGPLTGNTEAFF. The sequence in DNA is TGTGCCAGCTCACCAGGACCCCTGACAGGGAACACTGAAGCTTTCTTT.